This T cell receptor beta chain is drawn from a study of siplizumab effects on memory and regulatory T cells. Findings and limits, study-wide: Siplizumab caused a significant drop in alloreactive sequences traceable to unstimulated CD4+ memory cells. The apparent diversity of naive T cells exceeded that of memory cells, and naive T cells seemed to make a major contribution to the alloresponse. Relative to controls at 25% to 30%, mappable alloreactive CD4+ clones exhibited a mean Treg-derived proportion of less than 70% with siplizumab. It was never confirmed that proliferating Tregs from siplizumab cultures were suppressive.

This CDR3 region has 13 residues. V shed 6 bases, J shed 4 bases, and the junction held 3 bases outside the gene matches. Germline V gene data show CDR1 as LNHDA and CDR2 as SQIVND (reference sequence). On this clone: The antigen remains undetermined.

The assay was immunoSEQ multiplex PCR, and TCRdb's table has in-frame clones only and misses some. The data hold some 100,000 clones, with over 85% observed a single time. V is TRBV19 and J is TRBJ2-1, with 7 positions matching TRBD1. Sequenced sample: CD8+ T cells sorted from blood. The receptor was derived from a human donor in good health. The DNA of the CDR3 is TGTGCCAGTAGAGGGACAGAATACAATGAGCAGTTCTTC. It encodes CASRGTEYNEQFF.